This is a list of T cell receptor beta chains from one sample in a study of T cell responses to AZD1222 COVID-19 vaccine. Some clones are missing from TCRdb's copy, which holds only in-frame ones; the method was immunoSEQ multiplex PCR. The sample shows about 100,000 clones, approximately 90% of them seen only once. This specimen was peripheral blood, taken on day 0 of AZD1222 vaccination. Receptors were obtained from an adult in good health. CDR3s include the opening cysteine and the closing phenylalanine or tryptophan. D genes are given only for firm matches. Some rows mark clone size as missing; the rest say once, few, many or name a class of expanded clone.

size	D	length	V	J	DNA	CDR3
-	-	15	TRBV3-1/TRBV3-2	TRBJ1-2	TGTGCCAGCAGCCAAGACCCCAGAGGGGGAGATGGCTACACCTTC	CASSQDPRGGDGYTF
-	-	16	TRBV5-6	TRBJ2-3	TGTGCCAGCAGCCCAGGGGTCGCTTTGGGGACAGATACGCAGTATTTT	CASSPGVALGTDTQYF
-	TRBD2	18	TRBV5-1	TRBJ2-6	TGCGCCAGCAGCTTGGGATGGGGCGGGGGCTCTGGGGCCAACGTCCTGACTTTC	CASSLGWGGGSGANVLTF
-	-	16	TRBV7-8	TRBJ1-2	TGTGCCAGCAGCTTCGGGCGGGGGGCGGACGTGTTTGTCTACACCTTC	CASSFGRGADVFVYTF
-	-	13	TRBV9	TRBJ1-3	TGTGCCAGCAGTGGGAACTCTGGAAACACCATATATTTT	CASSGNSGNTIYF
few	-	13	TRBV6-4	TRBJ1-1	TGTGCCAGCAGTACCCGGACGGGAACTGAAGCTTTCTTT	CASSTRTGTEAFF
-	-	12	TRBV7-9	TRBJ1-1	TGTGCCAGCAGCCCCTTCGGCACTGAAGCTTTCTTT	CASSPFGTEAFF
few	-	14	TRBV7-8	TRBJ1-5	TGTGCCAGCAGCCAAGAGGGGAGGGGTCAGCCCCAGCATTTT	CASSQEGRGQPQHF
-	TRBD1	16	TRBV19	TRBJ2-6	TGTGCCAGTAGAGGGACAGGGTTCTCTGGGGCCAACGTCCTGACTTTC	CASRGTGFSGANVLTF
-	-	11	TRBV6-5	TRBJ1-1	TGTGCCAGCCACCTATTTCCTGAAGCTTTCTTT	CASHLFPEAFF
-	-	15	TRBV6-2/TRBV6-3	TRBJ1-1	TGTGCCAGCAGTTACATGGGGCACTGGAACACTGAAGCTTTCTTT	CASSYMGHWNTEAFF
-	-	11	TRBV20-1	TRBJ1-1	TGCAGTGCTAGAAACAGCATTGAAGCTTTCTTT	CSARNSIEAFF
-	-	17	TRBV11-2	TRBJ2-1	TGTGCCAGCAGCGTGATACGGACGGCCAGCTCCTACAATGAGCAGTTCTTC	CASSVIRTASSYNEQFF
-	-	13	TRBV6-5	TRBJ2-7	TGTGCCAGCAGCCCGGACTTCTACTACGAGCAGTACTTC	CASSPDFYYEQYF
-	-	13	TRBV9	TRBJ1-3	TGTGCCAGCAGCGTAGGAACAGGCGGCACCATATATTTT	CASSVGTGGTIYF
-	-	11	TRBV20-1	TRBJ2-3	TGCAGTGCGAAATTCACAGATACGCAGTATTTT	CSAKFTDTQYF
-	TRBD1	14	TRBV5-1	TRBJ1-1	TGCGCCAGTAACACGGGACAGGGGAGAACTGAAGCTTTCTTT	CASNTGQGRTEAFF
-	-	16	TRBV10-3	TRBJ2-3	TGTGCCATCAGTGAGCCGAGCGGGTCTAGCACAGATACGCAGTATTTT	CAISEPSGSSTDTQYF
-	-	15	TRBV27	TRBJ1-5	TGTGCCAGCAGTTTATCGGACGGGGGATATCAGCCCCAGCATTTT	CASSLSDGGYQPQHF
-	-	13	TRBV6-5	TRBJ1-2	TGTGCCAGCAGTTTCGGACAAAGCTATGGCTACACCTTC	CASSFGQSYGYTF
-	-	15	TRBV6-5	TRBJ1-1	TGTGCCAGCAGTTACGAAGAGGGAGGGTACACTGAAGCTTTCTTT	CASSYEEGGYTEAFF
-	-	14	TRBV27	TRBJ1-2	TGTGCCAGCAGCCCGACCCCGGATCCTTATGGCTACACCTTC	CASSPTPDPYGYTF
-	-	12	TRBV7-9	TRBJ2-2	TGTGCCAGCAGCCCCACAGGCGGGGAGCTGTTTTTT	CASSPTGGELFF
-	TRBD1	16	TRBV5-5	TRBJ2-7	TGTGCCAGCAGCTTGTTGCAGGGGGCTGAAGTCTACGAGCAGTACTTC	CASSLLQGAEVYEQYF
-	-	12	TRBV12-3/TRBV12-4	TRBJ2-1	TGTGCCAGCAGTCCGACAGCTTCCGAGCAGTTCTTC	CASSPTASEQFF
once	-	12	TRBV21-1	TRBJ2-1	TGTGCCAGCAGCACAAGACCCCGAAGGCAGTTCTTC	CASSTRPRRQFF